This record concerns one TCR beta chain sequence. This sample was taken from a study of blood T cell repertoires in COVID-19. At the level of the study: PBMCs, B-cell-depleted T cells, or T cells provided the cDNA or gDNA that made up the material.

Unmatched junction bases numbered 5, after V lost 2 bases and J lost 0 bases. The CDR3 totals 17 residues. From germline, CDR1 is PRHDT and CDR2 FYEKMQ (reference sequence). In the source study's methods: Amplification from reference gene primers served as the basis for estimated nucleated cell counts. Generated by immunoSEQ multiplex PCR, the TCRdb table keeps only in-frame clones and is missing some. That table gives V, J and clone size, and the DNA gave D and trimming. Of some 180,000 clones listed, about 88% are singletons. Sequencing was done on a sample of peripheral blood. The V call is TRBV13, the J call TRBJ2-2, with 8 nucleotides matching TRBD2. This sequence was found in a man aged 40-49 years with active or convalescent COVID-19. CDR3 DNA sequence: TGTGCCAGCAGCTTAAGAGGACTAGCAGCGAACACCGGGGAGCTGTTTTTT. Protein sequence: CASSLRGLAANTGELFF.